This paragraph covers one T cell receptor beta chain sequence. These data belong to a study of blood T cell repertoires in COVID-19. Per the study methods: For nucleated cells, counts were estimated from reference gene primer amplification. Profiling relied on immunoSEQ multiplex PCR, and the TCRdb table lists in-frame clones only, not all of them. The V and J calls and the clone size are those of that table, but D and trimming were determined from the DNA. The table shows some 260,000 clones, with around 90% occurring only once. The V gene end was trimmed by 4 bases and the J gene end by 0 bases; junction bases not matched to a gene: 1. The CDR3 runs to 14 residues. CDR1 and CDR2 from the germline V gene are SEHNR and FQNEAQ (reference sequence).

Sequencing was done on a sample of peripheral blood. The TCR was taken from a human donor in a cohort sampled during active COVID-19. The chain links TRBV7-9 to TRBJ2-3, with 7 positions matching TRBD2. The CDR3 nucleotides are TGTGCCAGCAGCTCGGGACTAAGCACAGATACGCAGTATTTT. Protein sequence: CASSSGLSTDTQYF.